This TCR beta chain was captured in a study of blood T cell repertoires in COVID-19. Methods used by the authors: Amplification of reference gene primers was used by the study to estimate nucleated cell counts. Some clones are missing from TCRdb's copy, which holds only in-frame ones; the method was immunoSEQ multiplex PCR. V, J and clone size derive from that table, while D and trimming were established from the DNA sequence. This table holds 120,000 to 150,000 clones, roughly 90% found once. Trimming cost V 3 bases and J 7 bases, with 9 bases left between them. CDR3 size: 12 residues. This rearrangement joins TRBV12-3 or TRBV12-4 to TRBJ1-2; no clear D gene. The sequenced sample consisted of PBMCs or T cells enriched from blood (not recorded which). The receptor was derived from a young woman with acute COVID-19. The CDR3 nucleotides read TGTGCCAGCAGTTTGGGCGCAGGTGGCTACACCTTC. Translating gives CASSLGAGGYTF.